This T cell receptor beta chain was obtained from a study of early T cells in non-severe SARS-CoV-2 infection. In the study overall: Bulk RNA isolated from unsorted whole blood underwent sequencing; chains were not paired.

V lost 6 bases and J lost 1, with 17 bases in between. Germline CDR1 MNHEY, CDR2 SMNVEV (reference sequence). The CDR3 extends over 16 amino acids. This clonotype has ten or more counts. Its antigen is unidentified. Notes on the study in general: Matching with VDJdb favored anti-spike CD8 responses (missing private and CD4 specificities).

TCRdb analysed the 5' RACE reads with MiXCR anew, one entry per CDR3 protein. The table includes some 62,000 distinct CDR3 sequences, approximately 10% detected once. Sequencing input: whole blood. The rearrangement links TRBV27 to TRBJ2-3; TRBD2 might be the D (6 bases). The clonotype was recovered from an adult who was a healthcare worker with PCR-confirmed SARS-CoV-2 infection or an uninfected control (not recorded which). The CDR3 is CASRLSGRGGTDTQYF. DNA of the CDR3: TGTGCCAGCAGACTTAGTGGGCGGGGCGGCACAGATACGCAGTATTTT.